The clone carrying this T cell receptor (beta chain) appeared a single time. The CDR3 consists of 17 residues. Germline assignment: CDR1 SGHRS and CDR2 YFSETQ. The J segment lost 6 bases and the V segment lost 4 bases, leaving 14 bases of the junction unmatched. This sample was included in a study of blood T cell repertoires in COVID-19. Data came from immunoSEQ multiplex PCR; TCRdb stores just in-frame clones and leaves some out. This sample yields under 300,000 clones, of which 83% are seen a single time; around 6% belongs to the top ten. Source material: peripheral blood. The chain is built from TRBV5-1 and TRBJ2-1, with 9 bases that match TRBD2. The TCR comes from an elderly man with acute or convalescent COVID-19. The chain's CDR3 is CASSEGTGSGGPNEQFF. CDR3 DNA sequence: TGCGCCAGCAGCGAGGGGACGGGTAGCGGGGGACCCAATGAGCAGTTCTTC. The full variable domain, in which reference TRBV5-1 and TRBJ2-1 provide the parts outside the CDR3, is KAGVTQTPRYLIKTRGQQVTLSCSPISGHRSVSWYQQTPGQGLQFLFEYFSETQRNKGNFPGRFSGRQFSNSRSEMNVSTLELGDSALYLCASSEGTGSGGPNEQFFGPGTRLTVL.